This T cell receptor beta chain derives from a study of blood T cell repertoires in COVID-19. The CDR3 runs to 13 residues. Per the germline V gene, CDR1 is MDHEN and CDR2 is SYDVKM. V was clipped by 6 bases and J by 3 bases, with 10 bases between them. The repertoire was sequenced with immunoSEQ multiplex PCR; TCRdb's copy has only in-frame clones and lacks some. The sample has about 74,000 clones; roughly 83% are singletons. Sequences were obtained from peripheral blood. The chain links TRBV28 to TRBJ2-3; no clear D gene. This TCR was recovered from a man aged 45-60 years with active COVID-19. CDR3 protein: CASSPPGTDTQYF. The CDR3, as DNA: TGTGCCAGCAGCCCCCCGGGTACAGATACGCAGTATTTT.